This T cell receptor beta chain originates from a study of shared clonotypes between healthy human individuals. Study-wide findings and caveats: It was the few donors that limited the genetic and exposure-history diversity represented.

For this clone: Its antigen is as yet unknown.

With 1 base clipped from V and 5 bases from J, the junction kept 4 bases outside the gene matches. The CDR3 extends over 14 amino acids. CDR1 and CDR2 (germline): MGHRA, YSYEKL. Execution of the assay was at deep level. The method was immunoSEQ multiplex PCR; TCRdb's version includes in-frame clones alone and lacks a portion of them. The sample has some 2,500,000 clones; 93% are singletons. Partitioning of CD4+ cells yielded a CD45RA+ naive subset and a CD45RA-negative memory subset. Sequenced input: naive CD4+ T cells from PBMCs. Subset denoted: CD45RA+ positively selected. The J gene is TRBJ2-5, the V gene TRBV4-1; 7 bases agree with TRBD1. The sequence derives from a man aged 18 to 30 in good health. Some clones in this sample may be carry-over from other donors' samples. The CDR3 sequence is CASSQVQGVETQYF. The CDR3 nucleotides are TGCGCCAGCAGCCAAGTTCAGGGGGTGGAGACCCAGTACTTC.